These T cell receptor beta chains were read from a single sample in a study of blood T cells in healthy people across ages. Using its own MiXCR run on the 5' RACE reads, TCRdb lists one record per CDR3 protein. There are 1,500,000 or so distinct CDR3 sequences in the sample; 42% occur only once, and around 4% lies in the top ten. Sequenced: blood. Every receptor here comes from a woman under 30 in good health. Each CDR3 is given with its conserved first and last residue. A D gene is named only where the DNA matches it firmly. Clone size, where shown, is once, few, many, or a class for clones that have expanded.

>TRBV20-1|TRBJ2-3|.|14|.
TGCAGTGCTAGACCGAAACATCTCACAGATACGCAGTATTTT
CSARPKHLTDTQYF
>TRBV5-1|TRBJ1-1|.|14|.
TGCACCAGCAGCCGGGACTTGGAGGACACTGAAGCTTTCTTT
CTSSRDLEDTEAFF
>TRBV28|TRBJ2-5|TRBD2|12|.
TGTGCCAGCAGTCTAGCGGCGCCTGAGCAGTACTTC
CASSLAAPEQYF
>TRBV7-9|TRBJ1-5|.|14|.
TGTGCCAGCAGCAAGCGGTGGGGCAATCAGCCCCGGCATTTT
CASSKRWGNQPRHF
>TRBV29-1|TRBJ2-7|TRBD2|13|.
TGCAGCGTTGGGGGTCTAGCGGGAGGCGAGCAGTACTTC
CSVGGLAGGEQYF
>TRBV2|TRBJ1-6|.|11|few
TGTGCCAGCAGTGAAACTGCCGCTCTCCACTTT
CASSETAALHF
>TRBV11-2|TRBJ2-1|.|16|.
TGTGCCAGCAGCTTAGGGGGCGGGGCGGGCTACAATGAGCAGTTCTTC
CASSLGGGAGYNEQFF
>TRBV18|TRBJ1-5|TRBD1|15|few
TGTGCCAGCTCACCAGGGACAGGGGGCGTTCAGCCCCAGCATTTT
CASSPGTGGVQPQHF
>TRBV11-2|TRBJ1-1|.|16|.
TGTGCCAGCAGCTTAGTATCAGCGACGTTGAACACTGAAGCTTTCTTT
CASSLVSATLNTEAFF
>TRBV4-3|TRBJ2-1|.|15|.
TGCGCCAGCAGCCAAGAGGAAGGGTCTTACAATGAGCAGTTCTTC
CASSQEEGSYNEQFF
>TRBV7-2|TRBJ2-1|.|13|.
TGTGCCAGCAGCACCTTCTCTGACAATGAGCAGTTCTTC
CASSTFSDNEQFF
>TRBV7-2|TRBJ2-1|.|15|.
TGTGCCAGCATCCGCAGCCTAGGGTCCTACAATGAGCAGTTCTTC
CASIRSLGSYNEQFF
>TRBV7-9|TRBJ1-2|TRBD1|15|.
TGTGCCAGCAGCTTATCGGTATGGACAGGGATCGGCTACACCTTC
CASSLSVWTGIGYTF
>TRBV7-9|TRBJ1-1|.|17|.
TGTGCCAGCAGCTCCTATGGGGGCGGGGCCGCAAACACTGAAGCTTTCTTT
CASSSYGGGAANTEAFF
>TRBV20-1|TRBJ2-5|.|15|.
TGCAGTGCCCAGGGAGGTTCTCCCCTTCAAGAGACCCAGTACTTC
CSAQGGSPLQETQYF
>TRBV11-2|TRBJ2-1|.|16|.
TGTGCCAGCAGCTCCCGTACGAGCAGGGTTTACAATGAGCAGTTCTTC
CASSSRTSRVYNEQFF
>TRBV7-2|TRBJ1-1|.|15|few
TGTGCCAGCAGCCAGTCCCAGGGCCAGAACACTGAAGCTTTCTTT
CASSQSQGQNTEAFF
>TRBV20-1|TRBJ2-5|TRBD2|16|few
TGCAGTGCACCGGGACTAGCGGATTGGTACCAAGAGACCCAGTACTTC
CSAPGLADWYQETQYF
>TRBV9|TRBJ2-5|.|15|.
TGTGCCAGCAGCTCCCAAGGGAACAGGGTCGATGAGCAATACTTC
CASSSQGNRVDEQYF
>TRBV6-1|TRBJ1-1|.|11|few
TGTGCCACCTACGCGGGCACTGAAGCTTTCTTT
CATYAGTEAFF
>TRBV5-1|TRBJ1-1|TRBD1|15|.
TGCGCCAGCAGCTTGGGGATAGGACAGGGAACTGAAGCTTTCTTT
CASSLGIGQGTEAFF
>TRBV3-1|TRBJ2-1|TRBD1|16|.
TGTGCCAGCAGCCCGGCGGGACAGGGAGCCCAAGCCCAGCAGTTCTTC
CASSPAGQGAQAQQFF
>TRBV4-1|TRBJ2-7|TRBD1|16|.
TGCGCCAGCAGCTTCTTAGGACAGGGGGACTACTACGAGCAGTACTTC
CASSFLGQGDYYEQYF
>TRBV25-1|TRBJ2-2|.|15|few
TGTGCCAGCAGTGAAGGGCTAGTGAACACCGGGGAGCTGTTTTTT
CASSEGLVNTGELFF
>TRBV20-1|TRBJ2-1|TRBD2|14|.
TGCAGTGCAAGACTAGCGGGAGTTTGGAATGAGCAGTTCTTC
CSARLAGVWNEQFF
>TRBV5-1|TRBJ1-4|.|15|.
TGCGCCAGCAGCTTGAGACTACCAACTAATGAAAAACTGTTTTTT
CASSLRLPTNEKLFF
>TRBV7-2|TRBJ2-7|TRBD1|13|.
TGTGCCAGCAGCCGGACAGGGAAAGGGAGTGTGTACTTC
CASSRTGKGSVYF
>TRBV6-5|TRBJ1-4|.|15|few
TGTGCCAGCAGTTACTCGGGACCGATTAATGAAAAACTGTTTTTT
CASSYSGPINEKLFF
>TRBV7-2|TRBJ2-7|.|12|.
TGTGCCAGCAGCTTAGCGAGGCAGGGGCTGTACTTC
CASSLARQGLYF
>TRBV6-2/TRBV6-3|TRBJ2-7|.|13|.
TGTGCCAGCAGTTACTCGATGTTGTACGAGCAGTACTTC
CASSYSMLYEQYF
>TRBV3-1|TRBJ2-5|TRBD2|16|once
TGTGCCAGCAGCCAAGAAGGTGCGAGCGGGAACAATGAGCAGTACTTC
CASSQEGASGNNEQYF
>TRBV28|TRBJ2-7|.|15|.
TGTGCCAGCAGCTCTCCCACAGGGGGGGTTAATGAGCAGTACTTC
CASSSPTGGVNEQYF
>TRBV18|TRBJ2-1|.|17|.
TGTGCCAGCTCAGTCACCGGGACCAGAACTTCCTACAATGAGCAGTTCTTC
CASSVTGTRTSYNEQFF
>TRBV12-3/TRBV12-4|TRBJ2-1|.|12|many
TGTGCCAGCAGCCCTCGGGTCGGGGAGCAGTTCTTC
CASSPRVGEQFF
>TRBV4-1|TRBJ1-5|.|15|.
TGCGCCAGCAGCCAAGATGATGGTTTCAACCAGCCCCAGCATTTT
CASSQDDGFNQPQHF
>TRBV29-1|TRBJ2-5|.|13|.
TGCAGCGCCCGCCGGGACCCCCAAGAGACCCAGTACTTC
CSARRDPQETQYF
>TRBV28|TRBJ1-1|.|15|.
TGTGCCAGCAGTAGCTCTTGGGGGGCGACCACTGAAGCTTTCTTT
CASSSSWGATTEAFF
>TRBV5-1|TRBJ1-2|TRBD1|14|few
TGCGCCAGCAGCAGGGACAGGGGAGCCTATGGCTACACCTTC
CASSRDRGAYGYTF
>TRBV7-9|TRBJ2-1|.|15|.
TGTGCCAGCAGCCGGTGGCAGGGGAATGGCAATGAGCAGTTCTTC
CASSRWQGNGNEQFF
>TRBV27|TRBJ1-2|.|17|.
TGTGCCAGCAGTTCCGACCCCGTGGCGAGTTACAACTATGGCTACACCTTC
CASSSDPVASYNYGYTF
>TRBV12-3/TRBV12-4|TRBJ1-6|.|15|few
TGTGCCAGCAGCCAAAGGGGGTTGTCTAATTCACCCCTCCACTTT
CASSQRGLSNSPLHF
>TRBV7-3|TRBJ2-1|.|16|few
TGTGCCAGCAGCCCCCCAGAACAGAACTCCTACAATGAGCAGTTCTTC
CASSPPEQNSYNEQFF
>TRBV5-1|TRBJ1-1|.|14|few
TGCGCCAGCAGCCGGGGGGAACTCGACACTGAAGCTTTCTTT
CASSRGELDTEAFF
>TRBV27|TRBJ2-1|.|13|.
TGTGCCCGCAAGCCTACAGGAAACAATGAGCAGTTCTTC
CARKPTGNNEQFF
>TRBV12-3/TRBV12-4|TRBJ2-5|.|13|few
TGTGCCAGCAGTTTAAAGAGCGGGGAGACCCAGTACTTC
CASSLKSGETQYF
>TRBV7-9|TRBJ2-4|.|12|.
TGTGCCAGCAGCCCGATAGAAAACATTCAGTACTTC
CASSPIENIQYF
>TRBV15|TRBJ2-3|.|13|.
TGTGCCACCAGCATAGTAGGGGGGAATAAGCAGTATTTT
CATSIVGGNKQYF
>TRBV7-2|TRBJ2-5|.|15|.
TGTGCCAGCAGCCCCAAGGGACGGGTCCAAGAGACCCAGTACTTC
CASSPKGRVQETQYF
>TRBV20-1|TRBJ1-2|TRBD1|12|.
TGCAGTGCTCCCACAGGGGTCTATGGCAACACCTTC
CSAPTGVYGNTF
>TRBV4-2|TRBJ2-3|TRBD2|15|few
TGTGCCAGCAGCCAATGGGGCGGGGGGGCAGATACGCAGTATTTT
CASSQWGGGADTQYF
>TRBV6-5|TRBJ1-5|.|14|.
TGTGCCAGCAGTGACTCGAGGGGAAACCAGCCCCAGCATTTT
CASSDSRGNQPQHF
>TRBV7-9|TRBJ1-2|.|13|few
TGTGCCAGCAGCTTAATTGTTGACTATGGCTACACCTTC
CASSLIVDYGYTF
>TRBV28|TRBJ1-1|.|13|.
TGTGCCAGCAGTTTAATACAGGGCAGCCTGGCTTTCTTT
CASSLIQGSLAFF
>TRBV27|TRBJ2-5|.|13|.
TGTGCCAGCAGTTTCAAGTACCAAGAGACCCAGTACTTC
CASSFKYQETQYF
>TRBV12-3/TRBV12-4|TRBJ2-1|.|15|few
TGTGCCAGCAGCCTGACCGGGATCGTAGAAAATGAGCAGTTCTTC
CASSLTGIVENEQFF